These 17 T cell receptor beta chains were sequenced from one sample in a study of blood T cell repertoires in COVID-19. Some clones are missing from TCRdb's copy, which holds only in-frame ones; the method was immunoSEQ multiplex PCR. Among tens of thousands of clones, less than 80% were seen once, and the ten largest hold nearly 10%. Material for sequencing was peripheral blood. These receptors came from a human donor in a cohort sampled during active COVID-19.

The V call is TRBV6-5, the J call TRBJ1-3; D remains unclear. Germline CDR1 and CDR2: MNHEY and SVGAGI. The CDR3 consists of 13 residues. Trimming took 6 bases from V and 4 from J, leaving 10 bases between them. The CDR3 spells CASRRVDGNTIYF. DNA for the CDR3: TGTGCCAGCAGGAGGGTCGACGGAAACACCATATATTTT.

CDR3 sequence (DNA): TGTGCCAGTAGCCCGTATGTCGAGGAGGAGCTGTTTTTT. This sequence encodes CASSPYVEEELFF. The chain carries TRBV19 and TRBJ2-2; unclear D gene. Germline V lookup: CDR1 LNHDA, CDR2 SQIVND (reference sequence). V lost 6 bases and J lost 10, with 15 bases in between. This CDR3 spans 13 amino acids.

The rearrangement uses TRBV3-1 (or the pseudogene TRBV3-2) and TRBJ2-7; TRBD2 is a possible D gene (6 bases). This CDR3 spans 14 amino acids. V was cut by 2 bases and J by 11 bases, with 19 bases left in between. Germline V lookup: CDR1 LGHDT, CDR2 YNNKEL (reference sequence). The CDR3 sequence: CASSQNSGTKGKYF. The CDR3 nucleotides are TGTGCCAGCAGCCAAAATAGCGGCACGAAAGGAAAGTACTTC.

This clone came up once. V and J are TRBV18 and TRBJ2-1, with TRBD2 identical over 10 bases. This CDR3 comprises 19 residues. Per the germline V gene, CDR1 is KGHSH and CDR2 is LQKENI. J lost 1 base, V lost 3 bases, and 12 bases had no gene match. DNA of the CDR3: TGTGCCAGCTCACCCTGGACTAGCGGACCCGGAAGGTCCTACAATGAGCAGTTCTTC. Translation: CASSPWTSGPGRSYNEQFF.

The rearrangement links TRBV30 to TRBJ2-2, with 7 bases aligning to TRBD2. The CDR3 spans 14 residues. The V gene end was trimmed by 2 bases and the J gene end by 1 base; junction bases not matched to a gene: 1. Germline assignment: CDR1 GTSNPN and CDR2 SVGIG (reference sequence). CDR3 nucleotide sequence: TGTGCCTGGAGTCGCGGGGGGAACACCGGGGAGCTGTTTTTT. Its protein product is CAWSRGGNTGELFF. Complete variable domain (other parts from reference TRBV30 and TRBJ2-2): SQTIHQWPATLVQPVGSPLSLECTVEGTSNPNLYWYRQAAGRGLQLLFYSVGIGQISSEVPQNLSASRPQDRQFILSSKKLLLSDSGFYLCAWSRGGNTGELFFGEGSRLTVL.

The rearrangement uses TRBV6-6 and TRBJ1-1; 7 nucleotides line up with TRBD1. Unmatched junction bases numbered 1, after V lost 5 bases and J lost 1 base. Germline V gene sequence: CDR1 MNHNY, CDR2 SVGAGI (reference sequence). The CDR3 covers 13 residues. The CDR3 DNA is TGTGCCAGCAGTGGGACAGAGAACACTGAAGCTTTCTTT. Protein: CASSGTENTEAFF.

The rearrangement uses TRBV7-3 and TRBJ2-1, with 10 bases identical to TRBD2. This CDR3 spans 15 amino acids. V was clipped by 5 bases and J by 6 bases; unmatched bases: 7. Germline lookup yields CDR1 SGHTA and CDR2 FQGTGA. The DNA of the CDR3 is TGTGCCAGCAGCCCAATAGGGACTAGCGTCAATGAGCAGTTCTTC. It codes for CASSPIGTSVNEQFF.

The chain has TRBV20-1 and TRBJ2-1; TRBD1 agrees at 9 bases. The V segment lost 3 bases and the J segment 4 bases; nucleotides outside the gene matches: 16. CDR1 DFQATT and CDR2 SNEGSKA come from the germline V gene (reference sequence). The CDR3 spans 18 residues. The CDR3 DNA reads TGCAGTGCTAGTTCACCGGGGACAGGGCGTCGCGGATACAATGAGCAGTTCTTC. It specifies CSASSPGTGRRGYNEQFF.

There are a few counts of this clone. The V call is TRBV3-1 (or the pseudogene TRBV3-2), the J call TRBJ1-5; weak D call: TRBD1 (5 bases). The germline V and J ends were trimmed by 4 bases and 6 bases, with 16 bases remaining between them. Germline CDR1 is LGHDT and CDR2 is YNNKEL (reference sequence). CDR3 length: 15 residues. The CDR3 region has the DNA TGTGCCAGCAGCCCCCAAAGACAGCCGACTCAGCCCCAGCATTTT. This encodes CASSPQRQPTQPQHF.

The V gene is TRBV5-1, the J gene TRBJ2-7, with D possibly TRBD2 on 6 matching bases. V gave up 0 bases and J gave up 2 bases, with 12 bases separating them. The CDR3 contains 15 residues. Germline V CDR1 and CDR2: SGHRS, YFSETQ. The CDR3 nucleotides read TGCGCCAGCAGCTTGGCGGGGAGGAAAGCCTACGAGCAGTACTTC. Translation: CASSLAGRKAYEQYF.

The chain joins TRBV27 to TRBJ2-7; TRBD1 matches 7 bases. V was pared by 5 bases and J by 2 bases, with 6 bases of the junction left unmatched. Germline assignment: CDR1 MNHEY and CDR2 SMNVEV (reference sequence). This CDR3 has 14 residues. CDR3 in amino acids: CASSPPGQPYEQYF. CDR3 nucleotides: TGTGCCAGCAGTCCGCCGGGACAGCCCTACGAGCAGTACTTC.

V gene TRBV28 combines with J gene TRBJ1-2; TRBD1 aligns across 7 bases. There are 13 residues in the CDR3. V was clipped by 6 bases and J by 7 bases; unmatched bases: 8. Germline V gene data show CDR1 as MDHEN and CDR2 as SYDVKM. CDR3 protein: CASREGATGGYTF. CDR3 DNA sequence: TGTGCCAGCAGGGAGGGGGCAACCGGTGGCTACACCTTC.

The chain combines TRBV24-1 with TRBJ1-1, with 8 bases lining up with TRBD1. After removal of 9 bases from V and 5 bases from J, the junction contained 4 bases not matched to a gene. Germline assignment: CDR1 KGHDR and CDR2 SFDVKD. CDR3 size: 12 residues. CDR3 nucleotides: TGTGCCACCCAGGGGGCTCGAACTGAAGCTTTCTTT. This encodes CATQGARTEAFF.

This chain connects TRBV7-2 to TRBJ2-7; D possibly corresponds to TRBD1 (6 bases). From germline, CDR1 is SGHTA and CDR2 FQGNSA. The CDR3 loop spans 14 amino acids. Trimming took off 5 bases at V and 2 bases at J, with 13 bases between the two ends. The CDR3: CASSPGSGAYEQYF. The CDR3 DNA is TGTGCCAGCAGCCCGGGGTCAGGGGCCTACGAGCAGTACTTC.

V usage is TRBV27 and J usage is TRBJ1-2, with 12 positions matching TRBD1. CDR3 size: 17 residues. Trimming removed 4 bases from V and 4 bases from J; junction bases left unmatched: 10. Per germline, CDR1 MNHEY and CDR2 SMNVEV (reference sequence). DNA for the CDR3: TGTGCCAGCAGTTCCGCCGGGACAGGGGGCGCGGGCTATGGCTACACCTTC. Translating it yields CASSSAGTGGAGYGYTF.

A few counts support this clone. The CDR3 protein is CASGLTGNYEQYF. In DNA form, the CDR3 reads TGTGCCAGCGGATTAACAGGAAATTACGAGCAGTACTTC. This sequence joins TRBV6-5 and TRBJ2-7; tentatively, D is TRBD1 (5 bases). Germline V gene sequence: CDR1 MNHEY, CDR2 SVGAGI. The CDR3 contains 13 residues. V lost 8 bases, J lost 4 bases, and 15 bases lay in between.

The chain combines TRBV7-6 with TRBJ2-7, with a tentative D call TRBD2 (6 bases). The length of the CDR3 is 15 residues. Trimming cost V 3 bases and J 6 bases, with 18 bases left between them. CDR1 is SGHVS, CDR2 FNYEAQ, per germline. The DNA for the CDR3 is TGTGCCAGCAGCTTGGGAGGCGGGACTGCTCGCGAGCAGTACTTC. Encoded protein: CASSLGGGTAREQYF.